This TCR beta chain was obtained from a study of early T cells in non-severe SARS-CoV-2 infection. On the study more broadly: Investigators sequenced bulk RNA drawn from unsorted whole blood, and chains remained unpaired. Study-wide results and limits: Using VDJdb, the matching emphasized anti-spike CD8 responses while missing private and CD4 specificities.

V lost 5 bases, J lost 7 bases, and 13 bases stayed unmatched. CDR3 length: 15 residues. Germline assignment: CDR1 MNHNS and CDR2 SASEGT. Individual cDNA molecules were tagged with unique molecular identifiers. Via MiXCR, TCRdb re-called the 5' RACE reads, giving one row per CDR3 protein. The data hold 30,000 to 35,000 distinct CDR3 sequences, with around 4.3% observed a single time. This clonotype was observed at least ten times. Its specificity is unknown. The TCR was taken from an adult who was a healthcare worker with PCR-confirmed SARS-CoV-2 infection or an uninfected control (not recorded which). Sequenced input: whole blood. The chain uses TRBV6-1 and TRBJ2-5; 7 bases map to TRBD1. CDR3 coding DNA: TGTGCCAGCAGTCCTTCCGGGACAGCTTTTAGGACCCAGTACTTC. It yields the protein CASSPSGTAFRTQYF.